The next 18 T cell receptor beta chains were all read from a single sample in a study of shared clonotypes between healthy human individuals. Data came from immunoSEQ multiplex PCR; TCRdb stores just in-frame clones and leaves some out. The table shows more than 400,000 clones, with about 72% occurring only once. The sequenced sample was PBMCs. Source of these receptors: a woman in her thirties or forties in good health. Some clones in this sample may be carry-over from other donors' samples.

The chain is built from TRBV28 and TRBJ2-7, with 8 bases aligning to TRBD1. This CDR3 has 16 residues. Germline V gene lookup returns CDR1 MDHEN and CDR2 SYDVKM. With V trimmed by 4 bases and J by 0 bases, 8 bases remained unmatched. The CDR3 nucleotides read TGTGCCAGCAGTTCGTTGGGGACAGGTGGCTCCTACGAGCAGTACTTC. This translates into CASSSLGTGGSYEQYF.

The V call is TRBV19, the J call TRBJ2-7, with TRBD1 matching over 9 bases. Germline CDR1 and CDR2: LNHDA and SQIVND (reference sequence). V trimming: 2 bases; J trimming: 2 bases; junction bases outside the gene matches: 4. The CDR3 has 15 residues. The CDR3 DNA reads as TGTGCCAGTAGTATATCGGGACAGGGTCCCTACGAGCAGTACTTC. Translating it yields CASSISGQGPYEQYF.

To note about this clone: Since a much larger clone is just one base distant, this may be a read error. The CDR3 here is CASRGDLYNEQLF. CDR3 sequence (DNA): TGTGCCAGTAGAGGGGACCTCTACAATGAGCAGCTCTTC. The chain joins TRBV19 to TRBJ2-1; either TRBD1 or TRBD2 may fit D (5 bases each). Germline assignment: CDR1 LNHDA and CDR2 SQIVND (reference sequence). The CDR3 totals 13 residues. Together with reference TRBV19 and TRBJ2-1, the CDR3 gives the full variable domain: DGGITQSPKYLFRKEGQNVTLSCEQNLNHDAMYWYRQDPGQGLRLIYYSQIVNDFQKGDIAEGYSVSREKKESFPLTVTSAQKNPTAFYLCASRGDLYNEQLFGPGTRLTVL.

J is TRBJ1-2 and V is TRBV7-8; 10 nucleotides line up with TRBD1. Trimming at V came to 5 bases and at J to 6 bases, leaving 3 bases not matched to a gene. The CDR3 is 13 amino acids. Germline V gives CDR1 SGHVS, CDR2 FQNEAQ. The CDR3 sequence is CASSRGQGDGYTF. CDR3 nucleotide sequence: TGTGCCAGCAGCCGCGGACAGGGGGATGGCTACACCTTC.

The genes are TRBV7-9 and TRBJ2-3, with 8 nucleotides matching TRBD2. With 4 bases clipped from V and 1 base from J, the junction kept 1 base outside the gene matches. Per the germline V gene, CDR1 is SEHNR and CDR2 is FQNEAQ (reference sequence). The CDR3 contains 14 residues. The CDR3 sequence: CASSSSGRTDTQYF. In DNA, the CDR3 is TGTGCCAGCAGCTCTAGCGGGCGCACAGATACGCAGTATTTT.

This clone was counted once. J is TRBJ1-1 and V is TRBV15; D unclear. V gave up 0 bases and J gave up 10 bases, with 9 bases separating them. This CDR3 comprises 12 residues. Germline V lookup: CDR1 LNHNV, CDR2 YYDKDF (reference sequence). The CDR3 DNA follows: TGTGCCACCAGCAGAGATCCGGGAGTAGCTTTCTTT. Translating it yields CATSRDPGVAFF. The complete variable domain, with remaining parts taken from reference TRBV15 and TRBJ1-1, reads DAMVIQNPRYQVTQFGKPVTLSCSQTLNHNVMYWYQQKSSQAPKLLFHYYDKDFNNEADTPDNFQSRRPNTSFCFLDIRSPGLGDTAMYLCATSRDPGVAFFGQGTRLTVV.

This clone appeared many times. Other DNA sequences within the sample encode an identical CDR3. V gene TRBV10-2 combines with J gene TRBJ2-1, with TRBD2 matching 13 bases. With V trimmed by 3 bases and J by 12 bases, 14 bases remained unmatched. CDR3 length equals 17 residues. In germline, CDR1 is WSHSY, CDR2 SAAADI. CDR3 protein: CASSDPGLAGDSGRQFF. The CDR3 DNA reads TGCGCCAGCAGTGATCCTGGACTAGCGGGAGATAGCGGGAGGCAGTTCTTC.

The chain employs TRBV27 and TRBJ2-1; D uncertain. V dropped 2 bases and J dropped 3 bases, with 8 bases sitting between them. Germline V lookup: CDR1 MNHEY, CDR2 SMNVEV (reference sequence). The CDR3 spans 14 residues. The DNA of the CDR3 is TGTGCCAGCAGTTTAGGTCCAGTCTACAATGAGCAGTTCTTC. The encoded protein is CASSLGPVYNEQFF.

This CDR3 is CATSNGLAGVNEQFF. The CDR3, as DNA: TGTGCCACCAGCAACGGACTAGCGGGAGTCAATGAGCAGTTCTTC. The chain carries TRBV15 and TRBJ2-1; 13 bases agree with TRBD2. Per germline, CDR1 LNHNV and CDR2 YYDKDF (reference sequence). The CDR3 sequence is 15 residues long. The V and J ends lost 4 bases and 6 bases, in that order; junction bases with no gene match: 3.

This clone was detected once. The chain combines TRBV6-6 with TRBJ1-5; D gene uncertain. V lost 6 bases, J lost 4 bases, and 16 bases lay in between. This CDR3 is 15 amino acids long. Germline CDR1 is MNHNY and CDR2 is SVGAGI (reference sequence). The CDR3 DNA is TGTGCCAGCAGCCACGACATGAGGCAAAATCAGCCCCAGCATTTT. It specifies CASSHDMRQNQPQHF.

The sample holds a few counts of this clone. The CDR3 DNA reads as TGTGCCAGCAGCTTCCGGGGGTTTATTGGAGAGAGCACCGGGGAGCTGTTTTTT. Its protein product is CASSFRGFIGESTGELFF. This chain uses TRBV7-2 with TRBJ2-2; a possible D gene is TRBD2 (6 bases). This CDR3 comprises 18 residues. The V and J ends lost 3 bases and 4 bases respectively, with 21 bases between them. Germline lookup yields CDR1 SGHTA and CDR2 FQGNSA.

The rearrangement links TRBV28 to TRBJ2-1; a possible D gene is TRBD2 (6 bases). Per the germline V gene, CDR1 is MDHEN and CDR2 is SYDVKM. This CDR3 region has 15 residues. The ends were cut back, 3 bases at V and 10 bases at J, with 19 bases in the middle. CDR3 sequence: CASSLGGPILSEQFF. The CDR3 nucleotides are TGTGCCAGCAGTTTGGGGGGACCGATCCTATCGGAGCAGTTCTTC.

A few counts support this clone. The V gene is TRBV29-1, the J gene TRBJ1-1, with 8 bases fitting TRBD1. The V segment lost 4 bases and the J segment 1 base; nucleotides outside the gene matches: 5. Per germline, CDR1 SQVTM and CDR2 ANQGSEA. The CDR3 contains 14 residues. The DNA of the CDR3 is TGCAGCGTTGGACCAGGGGGCTCGAACACTGAAGCTTTCTTT. Translation: CSVGPGGSNTEAFF.

The rearrangement joins TRBV19 to TRBJ2-5, with D unclear. V shed 1 base and J shed 2 bases, with 5 bases lying between them. Germline loops: CDR1 LNHDA, CDR2 SQIVND (reference sequence). This CDR3 has 13 amino acids. DNA of the CDR3: TGTGCCAGTAGTATAGGCTGGCAAGAGACCCAGTACTTC. Translated: CASSIGWQETQYF.

The chain carries TRBV15 and TRBJ2-7; perhaps TRBD1 as D (5 bases). V was clipped by 1 base and J by 0 bases, with 7 bases between them. Germline CDR1 LNHNV, CDR2 YYDKDF (reference sequence). The CDR3 contains 14 residues. The CDR3 DNA is TGTGCCACCAGCAGAGTGGACAACTCCTACGAGCAGTACTTC. Its translation: CATSRVDNSYEQYF.

CDR3 coding DNA: TGCAGCGCCGCCCCCGCAGGGTTATACAATGAGCAGTTCTTC. Its translation: CSAAPAGLYNEQFF. The chain employs TRBV29-1 and TRBJ2-1; perhaps TRBD1 as D (5 bases). CDR3 length: 14 residues. From germline, CDR1 is SQVTM and CDR2 ANQGSEA. Trimming pared 7 bases from V and 4 bases from J, leaving 17 bases between.

The chain combines TRBV28 with TRBJ1-2; perhaps TRBD1 as D (5 bases). The CDR3 is 13 amino acids. V lost 6 bases and J 4 bases, leaving 12 bases between the germline ends. CDR1 is MDHEN and CDR2 is SYDVKM in the germline V gene. The DNA for the CDR3 is TGTGCCAGCAGCTTTCTTGGGGGCTATGGCTACACCTTC. Translated, it gives CASSFLGGYGYTF.

This sequence joins TRBV5-3 and TRBJ2-1; the match to TRBD2 covers 9 bases. TRBV5-3 is marked as an open reading frame, function uncertain. Trimming at V came to 4 bases and at J to 0 bases, leaving 17 bases not matched to a gene. This CDR3 contains 20 residues. The CDR3 nucleotides are TGTGCCAGAAGCGGAACCGGGACAAAGAGCGGGAGGCTCTCCTACAATGAGCAGTTCTTC. It translates to CARSGTGTKSGRLSYNEQFF.